Each of the 20 T cell receptor beta chains below was sequenced from the same sample in a study of STAT3 mutations in large granular lymphocyte leukemia. Study-level points and caveats: Every T-cell large granular lymphocyte leukemia patient had at least one immunodominant TCR beta clonotype.

The antigens of these receptors remain unknown. Assay: immunoSEQ multiplex PCR; the TCRdb copy retains only in-frame clones and omits some. The sample carries 15,000 to 19,000 clones, around 90% recorded once. Material for sequencing was peripheral blood mononuclear cells. All receptors derive from a woman between 45 and 65 years old with T-cell large granular lymphocyte leukemia. Some clones in this sample may be carry-over from other donors' samples.

The chain couples TRBV6-1 to TRBJ1-2; TRBD1 matches 7 bases. Per germline, CDR1 MNHNS and CDR2 SASEGT. The trim removed 8 bases at V and 0 bases at J, leaving 6 bases unmatched. This CDR3 has 14 residues. The CDR3 here is CASSGQEANYGYTF. As DNA, the CDR3 is TGTGCCAGCTCAGGACAGGAAGCTAACTATGGCTACACCTTC.

This clone was counted once. The J gene is TRBJ2-1, the V gene TRBV9, with a weak D call TRBD2 (5 bases). V was trimmed by 0 bases and J by 9 bases, leaving 13 bases between them. This CDR3 is 14 amino acids long. Germline V gives CDR1 SGDLS, CDR2 YYNGEE. The CDR3 DNA follows: TGTGCCAGCAGCGTAGTAGCTAGCAACAGTGAGCAGTTCTTC. This gives the protein CASSVVASNSEQFF.

This clone came up once. This chain joins TRBV7-8 and TRBJ1-4; 8 bases are a match to TRBD1. The germline gives CDR1 SGHVS, CDR2 FQNEAQ. The CDR3 is made up of 15 amino acids. Trimming removed 1 base from V and 10 bases from J; junction bases left unmatched: 8. The CDR3 loop reads CASSLGGQASVKLFF. DNA for the CDR3: TGTGCCAGCAGCTTAGGGGGACAGGCCAGTGTAAAACTGTTTTTT.

The V and J genes are TRBV7-9 and TRBJ2-7, with 7 bases fitting TRBD1. There are 14 residues in the CDR3. In germline, CDR1 is SEHNR, CDR2 FQNEAQ (reference sequence). Trimming took 6 bases from V and 3 from J; bases not matched to a gene: 8. In DNA, the CDR3 is TGTGCCAGCAGTTTACAGGGGATCCACTACGAGCAGTACTTC. It is translated as CASSLQGIHYEQYF.

The gene calls are TRBV7-2 and TRBJ1-2, with 7 bases aligning to TRBD1. The V gene's germline CDR1 is SGHTA and CDR2 FQGNSA. J was trimmed by 6 bases and V by 5 bases; bases with no gene match: 9. The CDR3 totals 14 residues. The CDR3 region has the DNA TGTGCCAGCAGCCCCAGACAGGGAGGTCATGGCTACACCTTC. It encodes CASSPRQGGHGYTF.

The CDR3 loop is CSPRLAGGPKDTQYF. The CDR3 coding sequence is TGCAGCCCGCGGCTAGCGGGAGGGCCAAAAGATACGCAGTATTTT. The genes are TRBV29-1 and TRBJ2-3; 12 bases agree with TRBD2. V trimming: 8 bases; J trimming: 5 bases; junction bases outside the gene matches: 11. CDR1 is SQVTM, CDR2 ANQGSEA, per germline. The CDR3 runs to 15 residues.

CDR3 residues: CASRSGAGAEAFF. CDR3 nucleotide sequence: TGTGCCAGCCGCAGCGGGGCGGGTGCTGAAGCTTTCTTT. V usage is TRBV7-8 and J usage is TRBJ1-1, with D maybe TRBD1 (5 bases). Looked up from germline, CDR1 is SGHVS and CDR2 is FQNEAQ. With 8 bases removed from V and 6 bases from J, the gap between germline ends came to 16 bases. The CDR3 is made up of 13 amino acids.

The chain's CDR3 is CASSPIAEAYNEQFF. CDR3 in DNA: TGTGCCAGCAGTCCTATAGCGGAAGCCTACAATGAGCAGTTCTTC. This chain connects TRBV7-9 to TRBJ2-1, with a weak D call TRBD2 (6 bases). This CDR3 contains 15 residues. V lost 6 bases to trimming and J lost 2 bases, with 14 bases between them. Germline V gene sequence: CDR1 SEHNR, CDR2 FQNEAQ (reference sequence).

V usage is TRBV5-4 and J usage is TRBJ2-3, with TRBD1 matching over 8 bases. The CDR3 covers 14 residues. The junction had 5 bases not matched to a gene; V was cut back by 7 bases and J by 1 base. Germline CDR1 is SGHNT and CDR2 is YYREEE (reference sequence). The CDR3 sequence: CASQATGGTDTQYF. CDR3 DNA: TGTGCCAGCCAAGCGACAGGGGGCACAGATACGCAGTATTTT.

This rearrangement joins TRBV7-2 to TRBJ1-2, with 10 positions matching TRBD1. After removal of 5 bases from V and 2 bases from J, the junction contained 2 bases not matched to a gene. CDR3 length: 14 residues. Germline lookup yields CDR1 SGHTA and CDR2 FQGNSA. The DNA of the CDR3 is TGTGCCAGCAGCCCGGACAGGGGGAACTATGGCTACACCTTC. Amino acids: CASSPDRGNYGYTF.

The rearrangement links TRBV12-5 to TRBJ2-5; D is unresolved. The CDR3 contains 14 residues. In germline, CDR1 is LGHNT, CDR2 FRNRAP. The germline V and J ends were trimmed by 6 bases and 2 bases, with 13 bases remaining between them. The DNA for the CDR3 is TGTGCTAGTGGCCGGAGCTCACCACAAGAGACCCAGTACTTC. This codes for CASGRSSPQETQYF.

CDR3 residues: CASSTHATNEKLFF. CDR3 nucleotide sequence: TGTGCCAGCAGTACCCACGCAACTAATGAAAAACTGTTTTTT. The chain uses TRBV28 and TRBJ1-4; D gene ambiguous. Germline-derived CDR1 and CDR2 are MDHEN and SYDVKM. The V gene lost 5 bases and the J gene lost 0 bases, with 7 bases spanning the gap. The CDR3 totals 14 residues.

The V call is TRBV6-5, the J call TRBJ2-2, with D tentatively TRBD1 (6 bases). This CDR3 has 13 residues. Looked up from germline, CDR1 is MNHEY and CDR2 is SVGAGI. Trimming pared 6 bases from V and 7 bases from J, leaving 12 bases between. The CDR3 DNA reads TGTGCCAGCAGGGAAACAGGGAACGGGGAGCTGTTTTTT. It codes for CASRETGNGELFF.

The rearrangement links TRBV2 to TRBJ2-1; 7 positions agree with TRBD1. From germline, CDR1 is SNHLY and CDR2 FYNNEI. Trimming at V came to 8 bases and at J to 0 bases, leaving 7 bases not matched to a gene. This CDR3 is built from 15 residues. CDR3 loop: CASQETGHSYNEQFF. Written as DNA, the CDR3 is TGTGCCAGCCAGGAGACAGGGCACTCCTACAATGAGCAGTTCTTC.

This sequence joins TRBV13 and TRBJ2-7; the D gene is possibly TRBD1 (6 bases). V was trimmed by 6 bases and J by 2 bases, leaving 17 bases between them. The CDR3 has 15 amino acids. The germline gives CDR1 PRHDT, CDR2 FYEKMQ (reference sequence). The CDR3 sequence is CASSSPGTPTYEQYF. CDR3 bases: TGTGCCAGCAGTTCTCCCGGGACACCAACCTACGAGCAGTACTTC.

V gene TRBV15 combines with J gene TRBJ2-3; D gene unclear. Germline CDR1 LNHNV, CDR2 YYDKDF (reference sequence). This CDR3 contains 13 residues. V was trimmed by 5 bases and J by 1 base, leaving 7 bases between them. CDR3 sequence (DNA): TGTGCCACCAGCCCCGAAGGCACAGATACGCAGTATTTT. It codes for CATSPEGTDTQYF.

The rearrangement uses TRBV20-1 and TRBJ2-1, with D unclear. This CDR3 is 9 amino acids long. The ends were cut back, 8 bases at V and 7 bases at J, with 6 bases in the middle. The V gene's germline CDR1 is DFQATT and CDR2 SNEGSKA (reference sequence). The CDR3 DNA sequence: TGCAGTACCCAAAATGAGCAGTTCTTC. This gives the protein CSTQNEQFF.

The CDR3, as DNA: TGTGCCTGGAGCGCCTTACGTCCTAGCGGGGTGGCGGGTGAGCAGTTCTTC. Protein sequence: CAWSALRPSGVAGEQFF. V gene TRBV30 combines with J gene TRBJ2-1; 9 nucleotides match TRBD2. Per germline, CDR1 GTSNPN and CDR2 SVGIG (reference sequence). V lost 3 bases and J lost 9; bases outside the gene matches: 18. This CDR3 has 17 amino acids.

V is TRBV11-2 and J is TRBJ1-2; D remains unclear. V gave up 5 bases and J gave up 2 bases, with 12 bases separating them. This CDR3 is built from 14 residues. Germline CDR1 SGHAT, CDR2 FQNNGV. The CDR3 DNA sequence: TGTGCCAGCAGCGAACGGACGGACAACTATGGCTACACCTTC. Protein: CASSERTDNYGYTF.

This chain links TRBV4-1 with TRBJ2-7; D is perhaps TRBD1 or TRBD2 (5 bases each). The CDR3 is 13 amino acids. CDR1 is MGHRA and CDR2 is YSYEKL in the germline V gene. V gave up 3 bases and J gave up 5 bases, with 11 bases separating them. DNA of the CDR3: TGCGCCAGCAGCCAGCTGTGGGGGAACGAGCAGTACTTC. The encoded protein is CASSQLWGNEQYF.